The entry below describes one T cell receptor beta chain. The antigen is undetermined. The survey-level immunoSEQ assay was used. TCRdb keeps only in-frame clones here, not all; method: immunoSEQ multiplex PCR. The sample lists more than 85,000 clones; approximately 79% were seen once. The CDR3 sequence is 17 residues long. V lost 0 bases and J lost 2, with 12 bases in between. CDR1 is SGHRS and CDR2 is YFSETQ in the germline V gene. This sample was taken from a study of fetal regulatory T cell absence and autoimmunity. Study summary: Without clinical diabetes, IPEX patients showed exocrine pancreas autoimmunity.

Overall study results and limits: Cord blood and pancreas showed broadly similar TRB gene family usage.

This sequence was found in a male donor with IPEX syndrome. Input material: pancreas tissue. The chain couples TRBV5-1 to TRBJ1-6, with a tentative D call TRBD1 (6 bases). This CDR3 reads CASSLGGGVTYNSPLHF. DNA for the CDR3: TGCGCCAGCAGCTTGGGAGGGGGAGTCACCTATAATTCACCCCTCCACTTT.